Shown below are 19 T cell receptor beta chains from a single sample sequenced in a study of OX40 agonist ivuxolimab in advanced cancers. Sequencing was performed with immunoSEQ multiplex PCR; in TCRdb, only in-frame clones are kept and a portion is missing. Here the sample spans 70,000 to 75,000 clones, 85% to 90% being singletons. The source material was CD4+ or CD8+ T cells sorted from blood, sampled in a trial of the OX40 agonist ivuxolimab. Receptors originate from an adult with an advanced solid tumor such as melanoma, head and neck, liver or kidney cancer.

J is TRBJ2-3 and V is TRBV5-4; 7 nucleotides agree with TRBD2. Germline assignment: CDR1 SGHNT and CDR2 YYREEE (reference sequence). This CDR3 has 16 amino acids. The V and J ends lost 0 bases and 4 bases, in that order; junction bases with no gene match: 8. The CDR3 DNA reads TGTGCCAGCAGCTTGGCTGGGGGAGGGTCCTCAGATACGCAGTATTTT. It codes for CASSLAGGGSSDTQYF.

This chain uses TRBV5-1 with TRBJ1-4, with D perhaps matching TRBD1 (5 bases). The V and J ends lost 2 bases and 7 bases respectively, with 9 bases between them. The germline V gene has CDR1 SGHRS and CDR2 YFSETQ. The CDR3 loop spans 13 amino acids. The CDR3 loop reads CASSLLGVEKLFF. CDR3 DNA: TGCGCCAGCAGCTTATTGGGGGTTGAAAAACTGTTTTTT. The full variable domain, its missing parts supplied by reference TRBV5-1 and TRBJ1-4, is KAGVTQTPRYLIKTRGQQVTLSCSPISGHRSVSWYQQTPGQGLQFLFEYFSETQRNKGNFPGRFSGRQFSNSRSEMNVSTLELGDSALYLCASSLLGVEKLFFGSGTQLSVL.

In DNA form, the CDR3 reads TGCGCCAGCAGCCTTAGCGGGAGGGGTAACGATGAGCAGTTCTTC. This encodes CASSLSGRGNDEQFF. This chain uses TRBV4-1 with TRBJ2-1, with TRBD2 identical over 11 bases. The trim removed 4 bases at V and 8 bases at J, leaving 7 bases unmatched. CDR1 is MGHRA, CDR2 YSYEKL, per germline. CDR3 length: 15 residues.

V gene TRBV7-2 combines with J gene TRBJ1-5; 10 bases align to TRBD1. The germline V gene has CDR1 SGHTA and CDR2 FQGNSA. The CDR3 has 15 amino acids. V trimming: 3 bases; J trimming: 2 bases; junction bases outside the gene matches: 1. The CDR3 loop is CASSLDRGGNQPQHF. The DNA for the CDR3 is TGTGCCAGCAGCTTGGACAGGGGGGGCAATCAGCCCCAGCATTTT.

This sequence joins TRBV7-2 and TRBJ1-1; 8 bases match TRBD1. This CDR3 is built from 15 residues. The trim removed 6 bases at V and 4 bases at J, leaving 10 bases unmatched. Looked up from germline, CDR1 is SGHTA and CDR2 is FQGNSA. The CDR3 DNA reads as TGTGCCAGCAGGACAGGACAGGGATGGGGCACTGAAGCTTTCTTT. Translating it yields CASRTGQGWGTEAFF.

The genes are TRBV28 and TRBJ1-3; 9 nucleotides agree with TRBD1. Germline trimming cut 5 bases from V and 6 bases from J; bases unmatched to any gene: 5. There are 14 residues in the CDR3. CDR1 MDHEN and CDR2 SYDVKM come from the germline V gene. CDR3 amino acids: CASSPGQGKNTIYF. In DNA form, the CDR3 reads TGTGCCAGCAGTCCGGGACAGGGAAAAAACACCATATATTTT.

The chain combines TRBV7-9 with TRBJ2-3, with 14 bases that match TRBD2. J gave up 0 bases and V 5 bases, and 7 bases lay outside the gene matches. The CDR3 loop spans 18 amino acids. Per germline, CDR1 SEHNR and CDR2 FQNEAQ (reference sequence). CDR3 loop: CASSPWTSGGRSTDTQYF. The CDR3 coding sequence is TGTGCCAGCAGCCCGTGGACTAGCGGGGGGCGTAGCACAGATACGCAGTATTTT.

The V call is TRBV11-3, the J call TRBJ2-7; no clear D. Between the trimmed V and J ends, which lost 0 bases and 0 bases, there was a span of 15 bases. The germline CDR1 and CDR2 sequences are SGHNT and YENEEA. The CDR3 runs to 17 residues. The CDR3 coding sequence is TGTGCCAGCAGCTTAGATCATATTAGTGGGGTCTCCTACGAGCAGTACTTC. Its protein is CASSLDHISGVSYEQYF.

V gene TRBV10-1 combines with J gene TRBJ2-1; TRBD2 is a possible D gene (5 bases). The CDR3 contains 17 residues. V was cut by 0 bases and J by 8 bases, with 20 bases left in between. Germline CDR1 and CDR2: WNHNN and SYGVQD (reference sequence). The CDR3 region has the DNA TGCGCCAGCAGTGAGTCGCGAGGGAAGTTGGTCACGGATGAGCAGTTCTTC. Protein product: CASSESRGKLVTDEQFF.

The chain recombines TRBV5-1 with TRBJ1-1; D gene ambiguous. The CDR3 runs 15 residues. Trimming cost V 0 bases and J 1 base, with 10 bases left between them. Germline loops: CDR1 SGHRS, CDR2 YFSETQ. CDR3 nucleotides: TGCGCCAGCAGCTTGGTTCCGGGCGGGAACACTGAAGCTTTCTTT. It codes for CASSLVPGGNTEAFF.

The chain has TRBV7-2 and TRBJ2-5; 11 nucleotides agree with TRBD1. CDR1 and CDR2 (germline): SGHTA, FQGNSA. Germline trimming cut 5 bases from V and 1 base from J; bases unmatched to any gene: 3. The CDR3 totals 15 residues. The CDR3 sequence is CASSPGQGAQETQYF. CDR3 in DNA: TGTGCCAGCAGCCCCGGACAGGGGGCCCAAGAGACCCAGTACTTC. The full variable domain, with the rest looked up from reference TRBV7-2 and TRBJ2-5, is GAGVSQSPSNKVTEKGKDVELRCDPISGHTALYWYRQSLGQGLEFLIYFQGNSAPDKSGLPSDRFSAERTGGSVSTLTIQRTQQEDSAVYLCASSPGQGAQETQYFGPGTRLLVL.

CDR3 DNA: TGTGCCAGTAGTATGGAGGGCCCCGGGACTAGCCCATCCTACGAGCAGTACTTC. It is translated as CASSMEGPGTSPSYEQYF. The rearrangement joins TRBV19 to TRBJ2-7, with 9 bases aligning to TRBD2. The CDR3 length is 18 residues. Germline CDR1 and CDR2: LNHDA and SQIVND (reference sequence). With 3 bases clipped from V and 1 base from J, the junction kept 13 bases outside the gene matches.

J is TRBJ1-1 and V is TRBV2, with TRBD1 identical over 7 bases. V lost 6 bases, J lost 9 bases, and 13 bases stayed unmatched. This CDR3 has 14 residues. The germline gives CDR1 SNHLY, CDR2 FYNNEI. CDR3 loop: CASRIQTGNVQAFF. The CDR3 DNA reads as TGTGCCAGCAGGATTCAGACAGGGAACGTACAAGCTTTCTTT.

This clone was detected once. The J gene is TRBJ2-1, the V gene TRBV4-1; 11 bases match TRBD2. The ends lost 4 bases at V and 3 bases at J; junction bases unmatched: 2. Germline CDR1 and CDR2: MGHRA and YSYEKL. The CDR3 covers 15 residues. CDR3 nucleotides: TGCGCCAGCAGCCGTACTAGCGGGAGCTACAATGAGCAGTTCTTC. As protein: CASSRTSGSYNEQFF.

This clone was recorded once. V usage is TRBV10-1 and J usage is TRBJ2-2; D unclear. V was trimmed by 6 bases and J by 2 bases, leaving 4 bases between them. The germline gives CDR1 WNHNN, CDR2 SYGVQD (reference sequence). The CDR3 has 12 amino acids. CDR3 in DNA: TGCGCCAGCAGCCAAAACACCGGGGAGCTGTTTTTT. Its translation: CASSQNTGELFF.

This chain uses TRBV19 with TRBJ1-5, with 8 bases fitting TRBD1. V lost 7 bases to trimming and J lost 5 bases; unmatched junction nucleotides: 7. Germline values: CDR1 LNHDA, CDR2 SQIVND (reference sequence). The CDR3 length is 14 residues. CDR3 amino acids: CASKWTGRDQPQHF. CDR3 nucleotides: TGTGCCAGTAAATGGACAGGGAGAGATCAGCCCCAGCATTTT.

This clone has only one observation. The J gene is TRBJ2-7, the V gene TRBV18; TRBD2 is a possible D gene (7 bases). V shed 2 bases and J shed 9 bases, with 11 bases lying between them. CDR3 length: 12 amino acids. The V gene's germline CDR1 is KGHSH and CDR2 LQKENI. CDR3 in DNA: TGTGCCAGCTCACCAGAGGGGGGGGCGCAGTACTTC. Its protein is CASSPEGGAQYF.

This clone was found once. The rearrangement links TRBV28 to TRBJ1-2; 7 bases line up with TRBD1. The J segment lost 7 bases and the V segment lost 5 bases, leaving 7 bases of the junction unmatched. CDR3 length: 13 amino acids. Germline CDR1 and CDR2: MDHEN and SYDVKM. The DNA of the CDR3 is TGTGCCAGCAGTCGGGACAGTCGGGGTGGCTACACCTTC. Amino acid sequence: CASSRDSRGGYTF.

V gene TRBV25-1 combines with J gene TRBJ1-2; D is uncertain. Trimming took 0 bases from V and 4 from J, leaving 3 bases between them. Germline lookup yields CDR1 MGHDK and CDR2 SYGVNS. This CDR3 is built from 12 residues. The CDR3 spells CASSEYSYGYTF. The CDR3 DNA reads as TGTGCCAGCAGTGAATACAGCTATGGCTACACCTTC.